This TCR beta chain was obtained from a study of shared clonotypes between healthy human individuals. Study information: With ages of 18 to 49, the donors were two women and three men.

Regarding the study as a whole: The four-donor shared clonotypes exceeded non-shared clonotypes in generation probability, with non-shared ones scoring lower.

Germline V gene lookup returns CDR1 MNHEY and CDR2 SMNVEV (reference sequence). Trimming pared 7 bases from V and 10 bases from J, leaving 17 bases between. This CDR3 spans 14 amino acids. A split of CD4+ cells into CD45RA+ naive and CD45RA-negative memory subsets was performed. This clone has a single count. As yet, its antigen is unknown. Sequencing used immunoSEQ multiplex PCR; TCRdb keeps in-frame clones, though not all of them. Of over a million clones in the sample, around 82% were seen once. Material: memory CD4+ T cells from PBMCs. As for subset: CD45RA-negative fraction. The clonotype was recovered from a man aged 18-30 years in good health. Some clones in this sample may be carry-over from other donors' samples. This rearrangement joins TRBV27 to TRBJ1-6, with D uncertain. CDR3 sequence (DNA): TGTGCCAGCACTATCAAAGGGCAAGGCTCACCCCTCCACTTT. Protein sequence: CASTIKGQGSPLHF.